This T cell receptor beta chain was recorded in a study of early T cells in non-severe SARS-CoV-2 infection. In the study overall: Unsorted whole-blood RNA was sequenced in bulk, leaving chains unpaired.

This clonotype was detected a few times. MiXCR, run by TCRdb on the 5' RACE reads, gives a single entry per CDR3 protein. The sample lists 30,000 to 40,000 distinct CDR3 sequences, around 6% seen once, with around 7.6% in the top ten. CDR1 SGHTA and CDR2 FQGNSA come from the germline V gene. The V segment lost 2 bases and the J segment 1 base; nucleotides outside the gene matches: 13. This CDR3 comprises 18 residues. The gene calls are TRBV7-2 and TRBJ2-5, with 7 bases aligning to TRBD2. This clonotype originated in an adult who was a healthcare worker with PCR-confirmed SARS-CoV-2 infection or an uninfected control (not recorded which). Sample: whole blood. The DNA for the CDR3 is TGTGCCAGCAGCTTATTGAATCGGGCAGCGGGGACCCAAGAGACCCAGTACTTC. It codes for CASSLLNRAAGTQETQYF.